Each of the 28 T cell receptor beta chains below was sequenced from the same sample in a study of blood T cell repertoires in COVID-19. Clones were sequenced by immunoSEQ multiplex PCR, and TCRdb holds only the in-frame ones, with some missing. Of about 160,000 clones in the sample, approximately 93% are singletons; the top ten hold around 2%. What was sequenced was peripheral blood. The receptors stem from a woman aged 55-75 years with COVID-19, enrolled during active disease.

The chain couples TRBV3-1 (or the pseudogene TRBV3-2) to TRBJ1-6, with TRBD1 matching over 9 bases. The CDR3 is 18 amino acids. Germline V gene sequence: CDR1 LGHDT, CDR2 YNNKEL (reference sequence). V lost 0 bases to trimming and J lost 10 bases; unmatched junction nucleotides: 13. The chain's CDR3 is CASSQDHGADRGKSPLHF. The DNA for the CDR3 is TGTGCCAGCAGCCAAGATCACGGCGCGGACAGGGGAAAATCACCCCTCCACTTT.

CDR3 nucleotide sequence: TGTGCCAGCAGGACAGGGGGCTATGGCTACACCTTC. This gives the protein CASRTGGYGYTF. The chain couples TRBV27 to TRBJ1-2; 9 bases agree with TRBD1. Trimming took 6 bases from V and 4 from J; bases not matched to a gene: 0. The CDR3 covers 12 residues. Germline V gene sequence: CDR1 MNHEY, CDR2 SMNVEV (reference sequence).

This clone came up once. This chain joins TRBV5-6 and TRBJ2-2; tentatively, D is TRBD1 (6 bases). Trimming removed 2 bases from V and 0 bases from J, with 17 bases in between. Germline lookup yields CDR1 SGHDT and CDR2 YYEEEE. The CDR3 consists of 18 residues. CDR3 in DNA: TGTGCCAGCAGCTTTATGACAGGATACTATTCGAACACCGGGGAGCTGTTTTTT. Encoded protein: CASSFMTGYYSNTGELFF.

The rearrangement joins TRBV7-8 to TRBJ1-4; no firm D call. Germline values: CDR1 SGHVS, CDR2 FQNEAQ. The CDR3 has 15 residues. V was clipped by 2 bases and J by 0 bases, with 7 bases between them. The CDR3 loop is CASSLQIATNEKLFF. The CDR3 bases are TGTGCCAGCAGCTTACAGATTGCAACTAATGAAAAACTGTTTTTT.

The rearrangement joins TRBV6-6 to TRBJ2-1; 12 positions match TRBD2. V lost 2 bases, J lost 9 bases, and 5 bases stayed unmatched. Per the germline V gene, CDR1 is MNHNY and CDR2 is SVGAGI (reference sequence). The CDR3 totals 15 residues. The CDR3, as DNA: TGTGCCAGCAGTTACGCTAGCGGGGGGGAGGGTGAGCAGTTCTTC. It codes for CASSYASGGEGEQFF.

CDR3 sequence (DNA): TGTGCCAGCAGCTCCGGGGGTCGCACAGATACGCAGTATTTT. It specifies CASSSGGRTDTQYF. This chain connects TRBV7-3 to TRBJ2-3; weak D call: TRBD2 (6 bases). With 4 bases removed from V and 1 base from J, the gap between germline ends came to 9 bases. CDR1 and CDR2 from the germline V gene are SGHTA and FQGTGA. This CDR3 is built from 14 residues.

A remark on this clone: The sample holds other DNA sequences that translate to the same CDR3. V and J are TRBV27 and TRBJ1-2, with D perhaps matching TRBD1 (5 bases). With 6 bases removed from V and 5 bases from J, the gap between germline ends came to 13 bases. The CDR3 length is 13 residues. CDR1 and CDR2 from the germline V gene are MNHEY and SMNVEV (reference sequence). CDR3 DNA sequence: TGTGCCAGCAGCCTGGGGCGTGGATATGGCTACACCTTC. Protein product: CASSLGRGYGYTF.

This sequence joins TRBV4-1 and TRBJ2-7; 8 nucleotides agree with TRBD2. The length of the CDR3 is 17 residues. V shed 0 bases and J 2 bases; nucleotides not matched to a gene: 9. The germline gives CDR1 MGHRA, CDR2 YSYEKL. Here the CDR3 DNA reads TGCGCCAGCAGCCAAGATGGGGGAGCGGGGGTACCCTACGAGCAGTACTTC. As protein: CASSQDGGAGVPYEQYF.

The CDR3 DNA reads TGTGCCAGCAGCCCGGGACAAGGGGGTGGAAACACCATATATTTT. Its protein product is CASSPGQGGGNTIYF. The chain carries TRBV7-8 and TRBJ1-3; weak D call: TRBD1 (6 bases). The germline CDR1 and CDR2 sequences are SGHVS and FQNEAQ. The ends were cut back, 5 bases at V and 3 bases at J, with 14 bases in the middle. The CDR3 consists of 15 residues.

The V gene is TRBV19, the J gene TRBJ2-2; TRBD1 aligns across 8 bases. With 5 bases clipped from V and 1 base from J, the junction kept 6 bases outside the gene matches. The CDR3 covers 16 residues. Germline V lookup: CDR1 LNHDA, CDR2 SQIVND (reference sequence). The CDR3 sequence is CASSPWDRMNTGELFF. The CDR3 DNA is TGTGCCAGTAGTCCCTGGGACAGGATGAACACCGGGGAGCTGTTTTTT. Combining the CDR3 with reference TRBV19 and TRBJ2-2 gives the whole variable domain DGGITQSPKYLFRKEGQNVTLSCEQNLNHDAMYWYRQDPGQGLRLIYYSQIVNDFQKGDIAEGYSVSREKKESFPLTVTSAQKNPTAFYLCASSPWDRMNTGELFFGEGSRLTVL.

The chain uses TRBV3-1 (or the pseudogene TRBV3-2) and TRBJ1-2; no clear D. Per the germline V gene, CDR1 is LGHDT and CDR2 is YNNKEL (reference sequence). The V gene lost 5 bases and the J gene lost 7 bases, with 8 bases spanning the gap. The CDR3 runs 11 residues. The CDR3 coding sequence is TGTGCCAGCAGCAACCCGGGTGGCTACACCTTC. It is translated as CASSNPGGYTF.

The V gene is TRBV19, the J gene TRBJ1-1, with D perhaps matching TRBD1 (5 bases). V was shortened by 1 base and J by 5 bases, with 8 bases between the two germline ends. Germline CDR1 reads LNHDA; CDR2 reads SQIVND (reference sequence). This CDR3 region has 13 residues. CDR3 coding DNA: TGTGCCAGTAGTATAGCCCCAGGGACTGAAGCTTTCTTT. Protein sequence: CASSIAPGTEAFF.

CDR3 DNA sequence: TGTGCCAGCAGCTTTTATGTGGGCACCTACGAGCAGTACTTC. As protein: CASSFYVGTYEQYF. J is TRBJ2-7 and V is TRBV5-5; D is unresolved. Germline V CDR1 and CDR2: SGHKS, YYEKEE (reference sequence). Trimming pared 2 bases from V and 2 bases from J, leaving 11 bases between. The CDR3 is made up of 14 amino acids.

The V and J genes are TRBV30 and TRBJ1-2, with D possibly matching TRBD1 (6 bases). The CDR3 runs 12 residues. The germline V and J ends were trimmed by 3 bases and 7 bases, with 12 bases remaining between them. The germline CDR1 and CDR2 sequences are GTSNPN and SVGIG (reference sequence). CDR3 DNA: TGTGCCTGGAGCCAGGGGTTTGGTGGCTACACCTTC. As protein: CAWSQGFGGYTF.

The genes are TRBV29-1 and TRBJ1-2; 8 bases fit TRBD1. Germline CDR1 reads SQVTM; CDR2 reads ANQGSEA. The ends lost 6 bases at V and 8 bases at J; junction bases unmatched: 5. This CDR3 is 11 amino acids long. This CDR3 reads CSVGGQAGYTF. As DNA, the CDR3 is TGCAGCGTAGGGGGACAGGCCGGCTACACCTTC.

The chain employs TRBV5-1 and TRBJ2-1, with 9 positions matching TRBD2. The V gene end was trimmed by 0 bases and the J gene end by 7 bases; junction bases not matched to a gene: 5. The CDR3 consists of 15 residues. Germline lookup yields CDR1 SGHRS and CDR2 YFSETQ. CDR3 bases: TGCGCCAGCAGCTTGGGCGGGGGGGCCCGGAATGAGCAGTTCTTC. This sequence encodes CASSLGGGARNEQFF.

J is TRBJ1-1 and V is TRBV15, with D perhaps matching TRBD1 (6 bases). Germline V gives CDR1 LNHNV, CDR2 YYDKDF (reference sequence). The CDR3 extends over 14 amino acids. Trimming removed 1 base from V and 0 bases from J, with 6 bases in between. CDR3 in amino acids: CATSRGGLNTEAFF. The CDR3 nucleotides read TGTGCCACCAGCAGAGGGGGGCTGAACACTGAAGCTTTCTTT.

This chain connects TRBV19 to TRBJ2-3; D perhaps matches TRBD2 (5 bases). Germline values: CDR1 LNHDA, CDR2 SQIVND (reference sequence). The V end lost 5 bases, the J end lost 5 bases, and 14 bases lay between the germline ends. The CDR3 has 14 amino acids. The CDR3: CASSLDFRGDTQYF. DNA of the CDR3: TGTGCCAGTAGTTTGGACTTCCGGGGAGATACGCAGTATTTT.

The chain uses TRBV5-8 and TRBJ1-6; the match to TRBD1 covers 8 bases. V gave up 4 bases and J gave up 7 bases; unmatched junction bases: 4. This CDR3 has 14 residues. CDR1 and CDR2 (germline): SGHTS, YDEGEE. In DNA, the CDR3 is TGTGCCAGCAGCATGGGACAGGAGAATTCACCCCTCCACTTT. Protein sequence: CASSMGQENSPLHF. Supplemented by reference TRBV5-8 and TRBJ1-6, the full variable domain reads EAGVTQSPTHLIKTRGQQATLRCSPISGHTSVYWYQQALGLGLQFLLWYDEGEERNRGNFPPRFSGRQFPNYSSELNVNALELEDSALYLCASSMGQENSPLHFGNGTRLTVT.

This rearrangement joins TRBV19 to TRBJ2-1; 7 nucleotides line up with TRBD2. Trimming took 6 bases from V and 4 from J; bases not matched to a gene: 9. Per the germline V gene, CDR1 is LNHDA and CDR2 is SQIVND (reference sequence). There are 15 residues in the CDR3. CDR3 residues: CASSPGRGGYNEQFF. The CDR3 DNA follows: TGTGCCAGTAGCCCTGGGAGGGGCGGGTACAATGAGCAGTTCTTC.

The genes are TRBV7-3 and TRBJ2-2; D might be TRBD1 (6 bases). Trimming left V 2 bases short and J 9 bases short, with 10 bases between. CDR3 length: 13 amino acids. Germline V gene sequence: CDR1 SGHTA, CDR2 FQGTGA. The CDR3 nucleotides read TGTGCCAGCAGCTTACAGGGGAACCGGGAGCTGTTTTTT. Residues: CASSLQGNRELFF.

This chain uses TRBV4-1 with TRBJ1-6; no clear D gene. The CDR3 has 13 residues. Trimming removed 0 bases from V and 9 bases from J, with 6 bases in between. Germline values: CDR1 MGHRA, CDR2 YSYEKL. CDR3 in DNA: TGCGCCAGCAGCCAAGATGTCCGTTCACCCCTCCACTTT. Translating it yields CASSQDVRSPLHF.

The J gene is TRBJ1-2, the V gene TRBV3-1 (or the pseudogene TRBV3-2); unclear D gene. V lost 3 bases, J lost 4 bases, and 3 bases lay in between. The CDR3 consists of 11 residues. CDR1 is LGHDT and CDR2 is YNNKEL in the germline V gene (reference sequence). In nucleotides, the CDR3 is TGTGCCAGCAGCCAGAGCTATGGCTACACCTTC. It codes for CASSQSYGYTF.

The chain couples TRBV6-6 to TRBJ1-2, with 8 bases identical to TRBD1. Per germline, CDR1 MNHNY and CDR2 SVGAGI (reference sequence). Trimming cost V 7 bases and J 3 bases; bases outside gene matches: 4. This CDR3 is built from 13 residues. The CDR3 protein is CASTTDRDYGYTF. The CDR3 region has the DNA TGTGCCAGCACTACGGACAGGGACTATGGCTACACCTTC.

The rearrangement uses TRBV19 and TRBJ2-2; D is perhaps TRBD1 (5 bases). This CDR3 has 17 amino acids. Per germline, CDR1 LNHDA and CDR2 SQIVND (reference sequence). V was cut by 5 bases and J by 0 bases, with 16 bases left in between. This CDR3 is CASSFRQSFANTGELFF. The DNA for the CDR3 is TGTGCCAGTAGTTTCCGACAGTCCTTCGCGAACACCGGGGAGCTGTTTTTT.

The rearrangement uses TRBV3-1 (or the pseudogene TRBV3-2) and TRBJ2-2; D is undetermined. V lost 1 base and J 0 bases, leaving 9 bases between the germline ends. CDR1 LGHDT and CDR2 YNNKEL come from the germline V gene (reference sequence). The CDR3 consists of 16 residues. CDR3 residues: CASSQGAQTNTGELFF. The CDR3 DNA reads TGTGCCAGCAGCCAAGGGGCCCAGACGAACACCGGGGAGCTGTTTTTT.

The rearrangement uses TRBV5-4 and TRBJ1-1; 7 nucleotides match TRBD1. The germline CDR1 and CDR2 sequences are SGHNT and YYREEE (reference sequence). The length of the CDR3 is 14 residues. The junction had 5 bases not matched to a gene; V was cut back by 5 bases and J by 1 base. CDR3 nucleotides: TGTGCCAGCAGTCCCCCAGGGGGGAACACTGAAGCTTTCTTT. It is translated as CASSPPGGNTEAFF.

In DNA form, the CDR3 reads TGTGCCATCAGTGAGTCTGGGACAGACTTTAATTCACCCCTCCACTTT. This translates into CAISESGTDFNSPLHF. The chain has TRBV10-3 and TRBJ1-6; 7 bases align to TRBD1. Germline CDR1 is ENHRY and CDR2 is SYGVKD. With V trimmed by 0 bases and J by 6 bases, 5 bases remained unmatched. The CDR3 runs to 16 residues.